These 8 T cell receptor beta chains were all obtained from the same sample, sequenced in a study of response to subunit inactivated influenza vaccine. TCRdb reprocessed the RT-PCR reads with MiXCR, giving one entry per CDR3 protein. The sample has hundreds of thousands of distinct CDR3 sequences; around 20% are singletons. The source was PBMCs from blood, collected around 5 days after vaccination. These receptors originate from a middle-aged man who received an inactivated influenza vaccine.

This clonotype was seen a handful of times. The gene calls are TRBV4-3 and TRBJ1-2, with D possibly being TRBD1 (6 bases). Trimming took off 3 bases at V and 0 bases at J, with 23 bases between the two ends. This CDR3 contains 19 residues. Germline CDR1 LGHNA, CDR2 YSLEER. This CDR3 reads CASSQEYGTSIPSNYGYTF. For the CDR3, the DNA is TGCGCCAGCAGCCAGGAATACGGGACATCAATCCCTTCTAACTATGGCTACACCTTC.

The sample holds many counts of this clonotype. The V gene is TRBV4-1, the J gene TRBJ1-2; tentatively, D is TRBD1 (5 bases). Trimming cost V 4 bases and J 0 bases, with 12 bases left between them. Germline CDR1 is MGHRA and CDR2 is YSYEKL. The length of the CDR3 is 15 residues. CDR3 amino acids: CASSPMGLPNYGYTF. CDR3 sequence (DNA): TGCGCCAGCAGCCCTATGGGGCTGCCTAACTATGGCTACACCTTC.

This clonotype was detected only a few times. The V and J genes are TRBV5-1 and TRBJ2-1; TRBD1 is a possible D gene (6 bases). V was trimmed by 4 bases and J by 4 bases, leaving 18 bases between them. This CDR3 contains 16 residues. Germline CDR1 and CDR2: SGHRS and YFSETQ. In DNA, the CDR3 is TGCGCCAGCAGCCCTGGCAGCTGGACAGAGTACAATGAGCAGTTCTTC. Translation gives CASSPGSWTEYNEQFF.

The table lists this clonotype with a few counts. This sequence joins TRBV7-2 and TRBJ2-1, with a weak D call TRBD1 (7 bases). The germline V gene has CDR1 SGHTA and CDR2 FQGNSA. The CDR3 spans 15 residues. V gave up 2 bases and J gave up 7 bases, with 15 bases separating them. The CDR3 coding sequence is TGTGCCAGCAGCTTACGGGACAGCGGGCCGAATGAGCAGTTCTTC. Its translation: CASSLRDSGPNEQFF.

This clonotype was seen only a few times. The chain recombines TRBV24-1 with TRBJ2-7; 8 bases line up with TRBD1. Losses at the gene ends were 4 bases for V and 7 bases for J; bases not matched to a gene: 11. CDR3 size: 15 residues. Per germline, CDR1 KGHDR and CDR2 SFDVKD. The CDR3 is CATSDRTGPRGEQYF. CDR3 nucleotides: TGTGCCACCAGTGACCGGACAGGGCCAAGGGGTGAGCAGTACTTC.

This sequence joins TRBV12-3 or TRBV12-4 and TRBJ1-2; 7 nucleotides agree with TRBD1. CDR3 length equals 16 residues. Trimming removed 2 bases from V and 1 base from J; junction bases left unmatched: 7. The CDR3, as DNA: TGTGCCAGCAGTTTAAACAGGGGTTCCCTTAACTATGGCTACACCTTC. As protein: CASSLNRGSLNYGYTF.

This clonotype was picked up a small number of times. This chain uses TRBV10-3 with TRBJ2-7; the D is unclear. Per the germline V gene, CDR1 is ENHRY and CDR2 is SYGVKD. This CDR3 contains 16 residues. The V end was cut by 3 bases, the J end by 0 bases, with 15 bases between. The DNA for the CDR3 is TGTGCCATCAGTGACACTGCCGGCTCGTCCTCCTACGAGCAGTACTTC. Protein: CAISDTAGSSSYEQYF.

This clonotype was counted only a few times. This rearrangement joins TRBV9 to TRBJ2-1, with D hard to call. The CDR3 has 14 amino acids. Germline CDR1 SGDLS, CDR2 YYNGEE. Trimming took off 0 bases at V and 1 base at J, with 5 bases between the two ends. CDR3 DNA: TGTGCCAGCAGCGTAGCCCAATCCTACAATGAGCAGTTCTTC. It encodes CASSVAQSYNEQFF.